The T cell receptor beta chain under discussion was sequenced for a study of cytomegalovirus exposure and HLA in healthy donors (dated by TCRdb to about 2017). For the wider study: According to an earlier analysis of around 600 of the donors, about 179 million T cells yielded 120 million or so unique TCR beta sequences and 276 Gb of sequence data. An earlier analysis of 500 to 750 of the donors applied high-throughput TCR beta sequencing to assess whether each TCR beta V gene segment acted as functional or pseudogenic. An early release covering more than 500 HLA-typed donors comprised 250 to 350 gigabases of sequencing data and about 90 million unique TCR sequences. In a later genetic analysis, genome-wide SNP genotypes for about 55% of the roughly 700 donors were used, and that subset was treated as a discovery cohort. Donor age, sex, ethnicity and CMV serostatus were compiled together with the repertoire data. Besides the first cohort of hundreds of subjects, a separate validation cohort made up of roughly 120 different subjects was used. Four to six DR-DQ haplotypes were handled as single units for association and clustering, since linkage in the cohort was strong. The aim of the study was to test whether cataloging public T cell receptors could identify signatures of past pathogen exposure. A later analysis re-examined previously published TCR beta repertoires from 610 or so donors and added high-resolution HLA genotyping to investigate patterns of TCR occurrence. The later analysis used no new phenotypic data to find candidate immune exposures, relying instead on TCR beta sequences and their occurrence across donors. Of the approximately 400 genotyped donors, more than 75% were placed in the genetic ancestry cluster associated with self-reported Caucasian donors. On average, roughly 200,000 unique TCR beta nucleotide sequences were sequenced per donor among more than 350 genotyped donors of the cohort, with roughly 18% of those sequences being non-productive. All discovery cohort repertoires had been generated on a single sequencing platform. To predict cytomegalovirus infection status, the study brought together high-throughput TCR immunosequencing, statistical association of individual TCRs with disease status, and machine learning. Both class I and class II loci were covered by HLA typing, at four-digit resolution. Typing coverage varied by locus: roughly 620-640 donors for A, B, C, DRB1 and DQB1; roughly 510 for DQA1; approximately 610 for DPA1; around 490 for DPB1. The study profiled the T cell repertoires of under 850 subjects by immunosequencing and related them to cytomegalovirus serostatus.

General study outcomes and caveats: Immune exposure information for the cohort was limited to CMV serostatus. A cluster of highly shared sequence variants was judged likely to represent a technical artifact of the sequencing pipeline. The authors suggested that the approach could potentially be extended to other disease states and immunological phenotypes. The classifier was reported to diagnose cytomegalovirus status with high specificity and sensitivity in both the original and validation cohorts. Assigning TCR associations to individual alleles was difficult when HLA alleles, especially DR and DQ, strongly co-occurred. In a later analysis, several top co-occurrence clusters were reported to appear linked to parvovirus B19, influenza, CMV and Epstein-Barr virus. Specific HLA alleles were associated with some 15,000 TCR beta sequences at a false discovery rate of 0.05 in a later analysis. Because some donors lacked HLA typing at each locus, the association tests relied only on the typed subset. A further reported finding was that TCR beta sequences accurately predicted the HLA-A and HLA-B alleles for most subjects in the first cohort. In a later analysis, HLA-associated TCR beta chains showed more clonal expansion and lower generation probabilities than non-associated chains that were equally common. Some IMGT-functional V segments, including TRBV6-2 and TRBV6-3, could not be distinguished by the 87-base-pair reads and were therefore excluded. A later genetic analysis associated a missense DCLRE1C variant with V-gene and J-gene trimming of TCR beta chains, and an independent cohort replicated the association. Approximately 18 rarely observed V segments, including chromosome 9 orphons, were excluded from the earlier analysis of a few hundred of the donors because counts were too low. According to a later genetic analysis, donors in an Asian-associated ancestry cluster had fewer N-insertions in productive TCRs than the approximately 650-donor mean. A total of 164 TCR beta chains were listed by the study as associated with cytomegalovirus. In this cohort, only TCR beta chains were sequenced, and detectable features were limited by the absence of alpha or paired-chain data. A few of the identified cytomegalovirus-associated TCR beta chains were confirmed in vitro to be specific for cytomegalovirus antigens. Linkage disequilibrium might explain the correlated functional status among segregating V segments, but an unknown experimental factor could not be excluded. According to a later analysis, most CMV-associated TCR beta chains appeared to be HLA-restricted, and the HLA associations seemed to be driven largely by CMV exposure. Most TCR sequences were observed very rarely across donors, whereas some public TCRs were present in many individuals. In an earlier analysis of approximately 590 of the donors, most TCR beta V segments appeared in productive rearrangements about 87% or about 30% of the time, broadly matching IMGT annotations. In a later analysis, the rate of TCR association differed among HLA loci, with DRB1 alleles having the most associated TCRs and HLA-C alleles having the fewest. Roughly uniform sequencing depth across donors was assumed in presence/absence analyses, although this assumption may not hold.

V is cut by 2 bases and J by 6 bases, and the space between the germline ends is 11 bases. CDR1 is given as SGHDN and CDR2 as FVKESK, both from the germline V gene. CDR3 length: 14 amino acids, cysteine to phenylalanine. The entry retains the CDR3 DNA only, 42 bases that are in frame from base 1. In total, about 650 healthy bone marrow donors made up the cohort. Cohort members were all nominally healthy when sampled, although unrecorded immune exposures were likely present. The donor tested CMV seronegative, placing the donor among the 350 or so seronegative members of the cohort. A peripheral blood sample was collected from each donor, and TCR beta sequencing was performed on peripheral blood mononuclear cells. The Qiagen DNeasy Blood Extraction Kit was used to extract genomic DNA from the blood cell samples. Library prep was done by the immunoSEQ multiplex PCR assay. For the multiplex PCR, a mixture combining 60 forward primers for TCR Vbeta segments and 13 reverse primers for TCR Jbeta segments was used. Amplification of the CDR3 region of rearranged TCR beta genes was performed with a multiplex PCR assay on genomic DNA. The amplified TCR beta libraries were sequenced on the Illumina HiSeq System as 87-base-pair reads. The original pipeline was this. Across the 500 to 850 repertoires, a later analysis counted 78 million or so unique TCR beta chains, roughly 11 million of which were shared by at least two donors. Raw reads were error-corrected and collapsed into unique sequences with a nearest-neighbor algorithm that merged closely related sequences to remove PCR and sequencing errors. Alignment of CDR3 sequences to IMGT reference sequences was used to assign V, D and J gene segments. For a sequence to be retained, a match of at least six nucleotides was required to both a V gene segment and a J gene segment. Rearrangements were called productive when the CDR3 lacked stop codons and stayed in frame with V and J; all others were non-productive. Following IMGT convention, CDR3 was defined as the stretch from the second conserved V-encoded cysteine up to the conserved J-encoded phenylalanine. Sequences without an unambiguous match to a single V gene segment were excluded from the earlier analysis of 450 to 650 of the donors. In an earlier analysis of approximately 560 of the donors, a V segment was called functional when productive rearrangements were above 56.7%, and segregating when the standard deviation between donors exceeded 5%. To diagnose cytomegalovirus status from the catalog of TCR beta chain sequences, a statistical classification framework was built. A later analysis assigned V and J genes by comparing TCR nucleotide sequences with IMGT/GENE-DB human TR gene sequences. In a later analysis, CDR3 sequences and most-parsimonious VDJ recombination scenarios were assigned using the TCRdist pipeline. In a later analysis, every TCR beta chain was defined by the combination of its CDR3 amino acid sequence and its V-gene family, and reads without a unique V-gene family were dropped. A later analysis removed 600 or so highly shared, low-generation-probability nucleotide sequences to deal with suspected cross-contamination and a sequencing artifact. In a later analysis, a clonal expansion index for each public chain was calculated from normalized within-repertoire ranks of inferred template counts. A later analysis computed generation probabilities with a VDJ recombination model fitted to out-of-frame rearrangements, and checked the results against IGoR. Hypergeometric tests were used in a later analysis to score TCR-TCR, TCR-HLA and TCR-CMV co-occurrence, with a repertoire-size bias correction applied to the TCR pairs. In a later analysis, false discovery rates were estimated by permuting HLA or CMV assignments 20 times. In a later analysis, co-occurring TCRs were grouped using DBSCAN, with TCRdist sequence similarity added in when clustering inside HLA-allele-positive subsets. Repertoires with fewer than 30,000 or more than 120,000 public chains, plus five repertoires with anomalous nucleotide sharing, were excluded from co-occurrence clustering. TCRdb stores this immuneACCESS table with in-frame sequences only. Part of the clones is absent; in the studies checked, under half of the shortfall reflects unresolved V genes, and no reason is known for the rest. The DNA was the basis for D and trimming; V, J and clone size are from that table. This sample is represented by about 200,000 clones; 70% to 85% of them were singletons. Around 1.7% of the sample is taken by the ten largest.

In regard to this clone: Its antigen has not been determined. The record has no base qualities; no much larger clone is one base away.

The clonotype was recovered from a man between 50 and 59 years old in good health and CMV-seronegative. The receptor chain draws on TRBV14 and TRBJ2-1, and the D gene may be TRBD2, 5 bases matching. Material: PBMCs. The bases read TGTGCCAGCAGCCAAACCGGACTGATCAATGAGCAGTTCTTC. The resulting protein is CASSQTGLINEQFF.